This entry lists 30 T cell receptor beta chains sequenced from one sample in a study of T-cell reconstitution after alpha-beta-depleted transplantation in children. Molecular barcoding with unique molecular identifiers was used for the TCRbeta library. From the PCR reads, TCRdb called clonotypes with MiXCR, one entry per CDR3 protein. Of some 250,000 distinct CDR3 sequences listed, 12% are singletons. Sequenced here: PBMCs from the stem cell graft donor, sampled from the stem cell graft. These receptors came from a human donor who donated a stem cell graft to a child with acute lymphoblastic leukemia.

V usage is TRBV5-1 and J usage is TRBJ2-1; 8 nucleotides line up with TRBD1. From germline, CDR1 is SGHRS and CDR2 YFSETQ. This CDR3 is 13 amino acids long. After removal of 4 bases from V and 4 bases from J, the junction contained 1 base not matched to a gene. The CDR3 DNA reads as TGCGCCAGCAGCAGACAGGGGTACAATGAGCAGTTCTTC. Its protein product is CASSRQGYNEQFF.

This clonotype was observed many times. The chain employs TRBV5-1 and TRBJ1-2, with 7 positions matching TRBD1. The V gene's germline CDR1 is SGHRS and CDR2 YFSETQ. The V and J ends lost 0 bases and 9 bases, in that order; junction bases with no gene match: 11. The CDR3 is 15 residues long. In DNA form, the CDR3 reads TGCGCCAGCAGCTTGGATACAGGGGACTTACTAAGCTACACCTTC. This gives the protein CASSLDTGDLLSYTF.

This clonotype was seen repeatedly, ten times or more. The rearrangement uses TRBV12-3 or TRBV12-4 and TRBJ1-6, with D possibly being TRBD1 (5 bases). The CDR3 length is 14 residues. V lost 5 bases and J 2 bases, leaving 7 bases between the germline ends. For the CDR3, the DNA is TGTGCCAGCAGTGTGGGGGCCTATAATTCACCCCTCCACTTT. Translating it yields CASSVGAYNSPLHF.

This clonotype has ten or more counts. CDR3 DNA sequence: TGTGCCAGCAGCGTCCAGCTGACAGGGGGACTCTATGGCTACACCTTC. It translates to CASSVQLTGGLYGYTF. The V call is TRBV9, the J call TRBJ1-2; TRBD1 matches 9 bases. The germline V gene has CDR1 SGDLS and CDR2 YYNGEE. V dropped 2 bases and J dropped 4; count of bases not matched to a gene: 9. The CDR3 is 16 amino acids.

This clonotype was seen a few times. This rearrangement joins TRBV21-1 to TRBJ2-7; the DNA was not used to check the table's D call, TRBD1. TRBV21-1 represents a pseudogene. The CDR3 totals 11 residues. CDR3 residues: CASSKARGQYF. The CDR3 nucleotides are TGTGCCAGCAGCAAAGCCAGGGGACAGTACTTC.

This clonotype was seen many times. This sequence joins TRBV4-3 and TRBJ2-7; no reliable D call. Trimming removed 0 bases from V and 7 bases from J, with 16 bases in between. This CDR3 has 15 amino acids. Germline V gene data show CDR1 as LGHNA and CDR2 as YSLEER. The CDR3, as DNA: TGCGCCAGCAGCCAAGATCGATCGCCCGCTAGGGAGCAGTACTTC. The encoded protein is CASSQDRSPAREQYF.

This chain connects TRBV7-9 to TRBJ2-7; D not certain. CDR1 SEHNR and CDR2 FQNEAQ come from the germline V gene (reference sequence). CDR3 length: 13 amino acids. Trimming left V 2 bases short and J 1 base short, with 6 bases between. The CDR3 sequence is CASSLTRSYEQYF. The DNA for the CDR3 is TGTGCCAGCAGCTTAACCAGATCCTACGAGCAGTACTTC. Variable domain in full (rest from reference TRBV7-9 and TRBJ2-7): DTGVSQNPRHKITKRGQNVTFRCDPISEHNRLYWYRQTLGQGPEFLTYFQNEAQLEKSRLLSDRFSAERPKGSFSTLEIQRTEQGDSAMYLCASSLTRSYEQYFGPGTRLTVT.

This clonotype was seen a few times. The genes are TRBV7-2 and TRBJ2-2; 9 bases match TRBD2. Germline V gene lookup returns CDR1 SGHTA and CDR2 FQGNSA. Losses at the gene ends were 1 base for V and 6 bases for J; bases not matched to a gene: 9. This CDR3 spans 17 amino acids. CDR3 in amino acids: CASSLVPTSGSSGELFF. The CDR3 DNA reads as TGTGCCAGCAGCTTAGTGCCCACTAGCGGGTCCTCCGGGGAGCTGTTTTTT.

This clonotype was recorded many times. The V and J genes are TRBV12-3 or TRBV12-4 and TRBJ2-3; no reliable D call. The CDR3 is made up of 12 amino acids. The V end was cut by 3 bases, the J end by 2 bases, with 3 bases between. CDR3 protein: CASSFDTDTQYF. The CDR3 bases are TGTGCCAGCAGTTTTGACACAGATACGCAGTATTTT.

This clonotype was counted ten times or more. The junction does not match germline at one end; this may be a read error. The chain recombines TRBV10-3 with TRBJ2-5, with TRBD1 as a possible D gene (6 bases). The CDR3 length is 17 residues. CDR1 ENHRY and CDR2 SYGVKD come from the germline V gene. In DNA form, the CDR3 reads TGTGCCATCAGCGAGTTTCAGGGGCCTAACCTAATGGAGACCCAGTACTTC. It specifies CAISEFQGPNLMETQYF.

This clonotype came up many times. This sequence joins TRBV20-1 and TRBJ2-1; D is unresolved. This CDR3 is built from 10 residues. V lost 7 bases to trimming and J lost 7 bases, with 8 bases between them. CDR1 is DFQATT, CDR2 SNEGSKA, per germline (reference sequence). The CDR3, as DNA: TGCAGTGGACTCAGGAATGAGCAGTTCTTC. Translation: CSGLRNEQFF.

This clonotype was seen ten or more times. This CDR3 reads CASSLPPPGRYEQYF. The CDR3, as DNA: TGTGCCAGCAGTTTGCCCCCCCCAGGGCGCTACGAGCAGTACTTC. The V and J genes are TRBV28 and TRBJ2-7; D perhaps matches TRBD1 (5 bases). The V and J ends lost 3 bases and 3 bases respectively, with 15 bases between them. The CDR3 contains 15 residues. The germline V gene encodes CDR1 MDHEN and CDR2 SYDVKM.

This clonotype was observed many times. The DNA for the CDR3 is TGTGCCAGCAGCCCGATGGGCGGCTACATTCAGTACTTC. It codes for CASSPMGGYIQYF. The chain recombines TRBV7-9 with TRBJ2-4; the D is unclear. Trimming left V 5 bases short and J 8 bases short, with 13 bases between. CDR1 is SEHNR, CDR2 FQNEAQ, per germline (reference sequence). This CDR3 comprises 13 residues.

The sample holds a few counts of this clonotype. The chain carries TRBV27 and TRBJ2-1; D is uncertain. V was pared by 6 bases and J by 7 bases, with 10 bases between. The CDR3 loop spans 12 amino acids. Germline CDR1 and CDR2: MNHEY and SMNVEV (reference sequence). Here the CDR3 reads CASSAPRNEQFF. As DNA, the CDR3 is TGTGCCAGCAGCGCTCCTAGGAATGAGCAGTTCTTC.

In this sample, this clonotype turned up many times. The chain joins TRBV28 to TRBJ2-1; maybe TRBD2 (5 bases). Trimming shortened V by 5 bases and J by 0 bases, and 17 bases separated the two germline ends. This CDR3 region has 17 residues. CDR1 is MDHEN, CDR2 SYDVKM, per germline. The CDR3 DNA reads TGTGCCAGCAGTCTCATCGGGGTGCTTAGCTCCTACAATGAGCAGTTCTTC. Its translation: CASSLIGVLSSYNEQFF.

On this clonotype itself: This may be a read error: a much more frequent sequence differs by one nucleotide. This chain uses TRBV6-2 or TRBV6-3 with TRBJ2-4, with TRBD1 matching over 7 bases. Germline V gene data show CDR1 as MNHEY and CDR2 as SVGEGT. The CDR3 spans 15 residues. CDR3 DNA sequence: TGTGCCAGCAGTGACAGGGAAGAGAGCAAAAACATTCAGCACTTC. Amino acid sequence: CASSDREESKNIQHF.

This clonotype was seen repeatedly, ten times or more. The CDR3 spells CASSLFSGGSYNEQFF. CDR3 DNA: TGTGCCAGCAGCCTTTTTAGCGGGGGGTCCTACAATGAGCAGTTCTTC. The chain is built from TRBV4-2 and TRBJ2-1; 10 bases agree with TRBD2. V dropped 4 bases and J dropped 1; count of bases not matched to a gene: 4. CDR3 length equals 16 residues. Germline CDR1 and CDR2: LGHNA and YNFKEQ.

This clonotype was detected a few times. The rearrangement joins TRBV10-2 to TRBJ2-7; 8 nucleotides align to TRBD2. CDR1 and CDR2 (germline): WSHSY, SAAADI. CDR3 length: 12 residues. Trimming took 7 bases from V and 5 from J; bases not matched to a gene: 4. The CDR3 is CASKRTSNEQYF. For the CDR3, the DNA is TGCGCCAGCAAGAGGACTAGCAACGAGCAGTACTTC.

This clonotype was counted between two and nine times. V gene TRBV30 combines with J gene TRBJ2-7; 8 bases are a match to TRBD1. CDR3 length: 13 residues. V was clipped by 3 bases and J by 3 bases; unmatched bases: 4. Per the germline V gene, CDR1 is GTSNPN and CDR2 is SVGIG (reference sequence). DNA for the CDR3: TGTGCCTGGAGCAGGGACAGGTTCTACGAGCAGTACTTC. This gives the protein CAWSRDRFYEQYF.

Turning to this clonotype: The junction shows a germline mismatch at one end, possibly a read error. The chain has TRBV19 and TRBJ2-5; no firm D call. Germline V lookup: CDR1 LNHDA, CDR2 SQIVND (reference sequence). The CDR3 is made up of 11 amino acids. In DNA, the CDR3 is TGTGCCAGTAGTATTCAAGGGACCCAGTACTTC. This sequence encodes CASSIQGTQYF.

On this clonotype itself: A much larger clone differs from this one at a single base, so this may be a read error. V usage is TRBV19 and J usage is TRBJ2-5; 7 positions match TRBD2. Trimming cost V 7 bases and J 3 bases; bases outside gene matches: 5. Germline V gene data show CDR1 as LNHDA and CDR2 as SQIVND (reference sequence). This CDR3 contains 13 residues. CDR3 DNA sequence: TGTGCCAGTATGCGGAGCGGGAAAGAGACCCAGTACTTC. Protein sequence: CASMRSGKETQYF.

This clonotype has ten or more counts. The CDR3 loop is CASSGQGRNTEAFF. The CDR3 DNA sequence: TGTGCCAGCAGCGGCCAGGGACGGAACACTGAAGCTTTCTTT. The chain employs TRBV7-9 and TRBJ1-1; maybe TRBD1 (5 bases). From germline, CDR1 is SEHNR and CDR2 FQNEAQ (reference sequence). The CDR3 has 14 residues. V lost 5 bases and J 1 base, leaving 11 bases between the germline ends.

The chain uses TRBV11-2 and TRBJ2-2; TRBD2 matches 13 bases. CDR3 size: 18 residues. Trimming removed 5 bases from V and 3 bases from J; junction bases left unmatched: 9. CDR1 is SGHAT, CDR2 FQNNGV, per germline. As DNA, the CDR3 is TGTGCCAGCAGCCAACTCGGACTAGCGGGAGAGTACACCGGGGAGCTGTTTTTT. Translated, it gives CASSQLGLAGEYTGELFF.

Worth noting for this clonotype: This may come from a read error, since a much larger clone is one base off. This sequence joins TRBV7-9 and TRBJ2-7; the match to TRBD1 covers 8 bases. J lost 9 bases, V lost 5 bases, and 6 bases had no gene match. The germline gives CDR1 SEHNR, CDR2 FQNEAQ (reference sequence). The CDR3 loop spans 12 amino acids. The CDR3 loop is CASSRQGQGQYF. In DNA, the CDR3 is TGTGCCAGCAGCCGCCAAGGACAGGGGCAGTACTTC. The full variable domain, rest sourced from reference TRBV7-9 and TRBJ2-7, is DTGVSQNPRHKITKRGQNVTFRCDPISEHNRLYWYRQTLGQGPEFLTYFQNEAQLEKSRLLSDRFSAERPKGSFSTLEIQRTEQGDSAMYLCASSRQGQGQYFGPGTRLTVT.

This clonotype appeared many times. The chain recombines TRBV7-9 with TRBJ2-1; D is perhaps TRBD2 (5 bases). CDR1 and CDR2 from the germline V gene are SEHNR and FQNEAQ (reference sequence). The length of the CDR3 is 14 residues. V shed 5 bases and J shed 8 bases, with 16 bases lying between them. CDR3: CASSPLRGQDEQFF. In DNA, the CDR3 is TGTGCCAGCAGCCCCTTGAGAGGGCAGGATGAGCAGTTCTTC.

In this sample, this clonotype turned up once. A single base separates this from a much larger clone, so it may be a read error. This chain uses TRBV12-3 or TRBV12-4 with TRBJ2-5, with D tentatively TRBD1 or TRBD2 (6 bases each). The CDR3 totals 14 residues. The CDR3 here is CATSAGQWQETQYF. DNA for the CDR3: TGTGCCACCAGTGCGGGACAATGGCAAGAGACCCAGTACTTC.

In this sample, this clonotype turned up many times. The gene calls are TRBV20-1 and TRBJ2-4; D not certain. Germline CDR1 reads DFQATT; CDR2 reads SNEGSKA (reference sequence). Trimming cost V 6 bases and J 5 bases, with 11 bases left between them. This CDR3 comprises 12 residues. CDR3 DNA sequence: TGCAGTGCCCTAAGGGCTCAAAACATTCAGTACTTC. It codes for CSALRAQNIQYF.

This clonotype was recorded a few times. The gene calls are TRBV30 and TRBJ1-1; 11 bases are a match to TRBD1. J gave up 11 bases and V 4 bases, and 9 bases lay outside the gene matches. In germline, CDR1 is GTSNPN, CDR2 SVGIG (reference sequence). This CDR3 is 13 amino acids long. CDR3 sequence (DNA): TGTGCCTGGAATCCCCCGGGACAGGGGGACGCTTTCTTT. It is translated as CAWNPPGQGDAFF.

There are many counts of this clonotype. V gene TRBV12-3 or TRBV12-4 combines with J gene TRBJ1-5; D unresolved. V lost 3 bases to trimming and J lost 0 bases, with 6 bases between them. This CDR3 has 14 amino acids. CDR3 DNA: TGTGCCAGCAGTTTTGGTAATAGCAATCAGCCCCAGCATTTT. Translation gives CASSFGNSNQPQHF.

This clonotype has at least ten counts. The V and J genes are TRBV4-2 and TRBJ2-1; perhaps TRBD1 as D (5 bases). V shed 2 bases and J shed 2 bases, with 16 bases lying between them. Germline V gives CDR1 LGHNA, CDR2 YNFKEQ. The CDR3 is 17 residues long. This chain's CDR3 is CASSQPGRGTAYNEQFF. The CDR3 coding sequence is TGTGCCAGCAGCCAACCAGGAAGGGGAACAGCCTACAATGAGCAGTTCTTC.